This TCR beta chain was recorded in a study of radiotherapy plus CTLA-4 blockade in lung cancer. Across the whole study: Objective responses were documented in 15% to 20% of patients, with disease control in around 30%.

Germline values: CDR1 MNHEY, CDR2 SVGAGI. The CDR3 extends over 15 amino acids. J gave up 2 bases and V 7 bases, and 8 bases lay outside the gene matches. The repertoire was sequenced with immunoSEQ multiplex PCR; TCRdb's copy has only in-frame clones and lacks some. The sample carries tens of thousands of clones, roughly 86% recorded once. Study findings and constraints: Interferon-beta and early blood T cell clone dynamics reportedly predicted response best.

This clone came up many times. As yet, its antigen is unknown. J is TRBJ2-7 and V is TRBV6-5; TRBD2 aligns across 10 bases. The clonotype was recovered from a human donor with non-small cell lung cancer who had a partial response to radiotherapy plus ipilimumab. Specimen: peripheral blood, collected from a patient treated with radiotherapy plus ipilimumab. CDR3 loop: CASNRAGLAAYEQYF. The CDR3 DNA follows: TGTGCCAGCAATCGAGCCGGACTAGCGGCCTACGAGCAGTACTTC.